Listed here is a single T cell receptor (beta chain). Participants were aged about 18 to 100 years, lived in 20 to 30 US areas, and enrolled virtually. Cohort placement rested on clinical history that participants reported themselves. TCRdb's copy holds only in-frame clones and misses some; the assay was immunoSEQ multiplex PCR. Altogether under 250,000 clones are present, less than 85% being singletons, with the ten largest covering less than 2%. This record belongs to a study of blood T cell repertoires in COVID-19. The overall study: There were acute and convalescent COVID-19 samples, and they came from the United States, Italy and Spain.

Germline-derived CDR1 and CDR2 are SGHTA and FQGNSA. Trimming removed 1 base from V and 8 bases from J, with 14 bases in between. This CDR3 comprises 15 residues. V and J are TRBV7-2 and TRBJ1-4; no firm D call. Sequenced: PBMCs or T cells enriched from blood (not recorded which). The TCR was taken from a man aged 55 to 69 who had recovered from COVID-19. The CDR3 DNA reads TGTGCCAGCAGCTTAGTCGGAGGGTCTTACGAAAAACTGTTTTTT. This translates into CASSLVGGSYEKLFF.